Below, 5 T cell receptor beta chains from the same sample are listed, as sequenced in a study of T-cell reconstitution after alpha-beta-depleted transplantation in children. Unique molecular identifiers were incorporated during preparation of the TCRbeta library. One entry per CDR3 protein, called by TCRdb with MiXCR from the PCR reads. The profile shows approximately 97,000 distinct CDR3 sequences, under 7% of them singletons. This material consisted of PBMCs, mostly from graft donor cells, taken 60 days after TCRalphabeta/CD19-depleted stem cell transplant. All receptors come from a female patient aged 2-9 years who had a stem cell transplant for Fanconi anemia, so the T cells may come from the graft donor.

This clonotype was seen at least ten times. The chain carries TRBV28 and TRBJ2-1; possibly TRBD2 for D (5 bases). Looked up from germline, CDR1 is MDHEN and CDR2 is SYDVKM. The CDR3 is made up of 15 amino acids. V lost 2 bases and J lost 6, with 14 bases in between. CDR3: CASSLEGSRGNEQFF. In DNA form, the CDR3 reads TGTGCCAGCAGTTTAGAGGGCTCTAGAGGCAATGAGCAGTTCTTC.

This clonotype occurred many times. The CDR3 here is CASSLGGKRDSYNEQFF. The CDR3 coding sequence is TGTGCCAGCAGCTTAGGGGGTAAGAGGGATTCCTACAATGAGCAGTTCTTC. The chain combines TRBV7-8 with TRBJ2-1, with a tentative D call TRBD2 (5 bases). V was clipped by 1 base and J by 1 base, with 14 bases between them. The CDR3 length is 17 residues. Germline V CDR1 and CDR2: SGHVS, FQNEAQ.

This clonotype was seen only a few times. It may be a read error: a sequence one base away is much more abundant. This CDR3 is missing its conserved last phenylalanine or tryptophan, likely due to a read error. The chain employs TRBV12-3 or TRBV12-4 and TRBJ2-5; D is ambiguous. The CDR3 is 14 residues long. V was trimmed by 6 bases and J by 5 bases, leaving 16 bases between them. DNA for the CDR3: TGTGCCAGCAGCCCCATCTGGGGTGAGGAGACCCAGTACTGC. This gives the protein CASSPIWGEETQYC.

This clonotype was observed many times. The V gene is TRBV12-3 or TRBV12-4, the J gene TRBJ2-3; the D gene is possibly TRBD2 (5 bases). The ends were cut back, 7 bases at V and 0 bases at J, with 11 bases in the middle. The CDR3 totals 14 residues. CDR3 sequence reads: CASIHRGSTDTQYF. The CDR3 bases are TGTGCCAGCATTCACCGGGGAAGCACAGATACGCAGTATTTT.

This clonotype was found many times. This chain links TRBV7-7 with TRBJ2-3, with D possibly being TRBD1 (6 bases). V lost 1 base to trimming and J lost 4 bases, with 9 bases between them. CDR1 and CDR2 from the germline V gene are SSHAT and FNYEAQ (reference sequence). The CDR3 is made up of 14 amino acids. The CDR3 DNA sequence: TGTGCCAGCAGCTTAGACAGGGCGGCAGATACGCAGTATTTT. It yields the protein CASSLDRAADTQYF.